This TCR beta chain was sequenced during a study of T-cell memory formation after mild COVID-19. On the study more broadly: The two donors had largely donor-specific TCR clusters. Study conclusions and caveats: Second-wave clones peaking on day 37 lacked confirmed SARS-CoV-2 specificity. A second wave expanding day 15 to 37 was CD4+-biased; contracting clones were balanced.

After 5'RACE with constant-segment primers, TCR alpha and TCR beta cDNA libraries carrying sample barcodes and UMIs were obtained. TCRdb reanalysed the 5' RACE reads using MiXCR and keeps one entry per CDR3 protein. The data show roughly 100,000 distinct CDR3 sequences, about a sixth seen once. Comment on this clonotype: Its antigen remains unknown.

Losses at the gene ends were 0 bases for V and 7 bases for J; bases not matched to a gene: 12. Germline CDR1 and CDR2: SGDLS and YYNGEE. The length of the CDR3 is 16 residues. The V and J genes are TRBV9 and TRBJ2-7; 8 positions match TRBD2. The specimen was PBMCs or a T cell subset sorted from them (not recorded which). The sequence was collected from an adult woman who had mild COVID-19 (a few samples of this study predate the infection). Cell type and time point are not known. CDR3 protein: CASSVADGLAVGEQYF. The CDR3 DNA follows: TGTGCCAGCAGCGTAGCTGACGGACTAGCTGTAGGGGAGCAGTACTTC.